Following are 16 T cell receptor beta chains from one sample sequenced in a study of CD8 T cells in Susac syndrome. An amount of RNA that ranged from roughly 0.45 to 1 ug was reverse transcribed with random hexamers. One entry per CDR3 protein, called by TCRdb with MiXCR from the immunoSEQ multiplex PCR reads. The sample records 130,000 or so distinct CDR3 sequences, 85% to 95% being singletons. Sequenced: CD4+ T cells from PBMCs. The receptors come from a human donor with multiple sclerosis.

V usage is TRBV7-9 and J usage is TRBJ2-5; 10 nucleotides line up with TRBD2. This CDR3 spans 15 amino acids. Trimming at V came to 6 bases and at J to 3 bases, leaving 7 bases not matched to a gene. The germline CDR1 and CDR2 sequences are SEHNR and FQNEAQ (reference sequence). CDR3: CASSLSGLAEETQYF. The CDR3 coding sequence is TGTGCCAGCAGTCTATCAGGACTAGCGGAAGAGACCCAGTACTTC. Supplemented by reference TRBV7-9 and TRBJ2-5, the full variable domain reads DTGVSQNPRHKITKRGQNVTFRCDPISEHNRLYWYRQTLGQGPEFLTYFQNEAQLEKSRLLSDRFSAERPKGSFSTLEIQRTEQGDSAMYLCASSLSGLAEETQYFGPGTRLLVL.

This chain uses TRBV25-1 with TRBJ2-5, with 9 bases identical to TRBD1. This CDR3 contains 15 residues. V gave up 2 bases and J gave up 5 bases; unmatched junction bases: 6. Germline V lookup: CDR1 MGHDK, CDR2 SYGVNS. CDR3 sequence: CASSEEGQGIETQYF. The CDR3, as DNA: TGTGCCAGCAGTGAAGAGGGACAGGGTATCGAGACCCAGTACTTC.

The rearrangement uses TRBV20-1 and TRBJ2-5, with no clear D. Germline values: CDR1 DFQATT, CDR2 SNEGSKA (reference sequence). CDR3 length: 12 amino acids. V lost 1 base and J 2 bases, leaving 5 bases between the germline ends. CDR3 coding DNA: TGCAGTGCTAGAGGCAGACAAGAGACCCAGTACTTC. Its protein product is CSARGRQETQYF.

The rearrangement joins TRBV18 to TRBJ2-1, with 12 bases aligning to TRBD2. V gave up 8 bases and J gave up 8 bases; unmatched junction bases: 16. This CDR3 is 17 amino acids long. Germline V gene data show CDR1 as KGHSH and CDR2 as LQKENI. The CDR3 DNA sequence: TGTGCCAGCCGAAGATCGCCGCTAGCGGGAGGGCCGGATGAGCAGTTCTTC. Its translation: CASRRSPLAGGPDEQFF.

This chain uses TRBV12-5 with TRBJ2-1; 12 bases fit TRBD1. The V gene's germline CDR1 is LGHNT and CDR2 FRNRAP. The CDR3 loop spans 16 amino acids. V shed 1 base, J shed 10 bases, and the junction held 8 bases outside the gene matches. This chain's CDR3 is CASGLALGTGGLEQFF. In nucleotides, the CDR3 is TGTGCTAGTGGTTTGGCCCTCGGGACAGGGGGCTTGGAGCAGTTCTTC.

The chain carries TRBV29-1 and TRBJ1-2; 8 bases agree with TRBD1. V gave up 7 bases and J gave up 1 base; unmatched junction bases: 2. Germline CDR1 reads SQVTM; CDR2 reads ANQGSEA. CDR3 length: 12 residues. Here the CDR3 reads CSAGQGNYGYTF. In DNA form, the CDR3 reads TGCAGCGCAGGACAGGGTAACTATGGCTACACCTTC.

This chain connects TRBV7-9 to TRBJ2-1, with no clear D. The germline V and J ends were trimmed by 5 bases and 5 bases, with 10 bases remaining between them. The CDR3 totals 13 residues. Germline CDR1 and CDR2: SEHNR and FQNEAQ (reference sequence). The CDR3 DNA is TGTGCCAGCAGCCCAAAATGGGACAATGAGCAGTTCTTC. It is translated as CASSPKWDNEQFF.

This chain connects TRBV29-1 to TRBJ1-2; D gene ambiguous. This CDR3 region has 12 residues. Per the germline V gene, CDR1 is SQVTM and CDR2 is ANQGSEA. Between the trimmed V and J ends, which lost 4 bases and 9 bases, there was a span of 15 bases. The CDR3 loop is CSVVSPERSYTF. The CDR3 nucleotides read TGCAGCGTTGTTTCTCCGGAGAGAAGCTACACCTTC.

The J gene is TRBJ2-7, the V gene TRBV12-3 or TRBV12-4, with TRBD1 identical over 8 bases. V trimming: 6 bases; J trimming: 6 bases; junction bases outside the gene matches: 13. This CDR3 has 15 amino acids. The CDR3 sequence: CASSESSGGLGEQYF. CDR3 coding DNA: TGTGCCAGCAGCGAAAGTTCAGGGGGCCTCGGCGAGCAGTACTTC.

The CDR3, as DNA: TGTGCCAGTAATCAGCGGGAGGTATCCACAGATACGCAGTATTTT. This encodes CASNQREVSTDTQYF. The chain couples TRBV19 to TRBJ2-3; 9 nucleotides match TRBD2. CDR1 is LNHDA, CDR2 SQIVND, per germline (reference sequence). The CDR3 is 15 residues long. The V and J ends lost 7 bases and 2 bases, in that order; junction bases with no gene match: 7. The full variable domain, with the rest looked up from reference TRBV19 and TRBJ2-3, is DGGITQSPKYLFRKEGQNVTLSCEQNLNHDAMYWYRQDPGQGLRLIYYSQIVNDFQKGDIAEGYSVSREKKESFPLTVTSAQKNPTAFYLCASNQREVSTDTQYFGPGTRLTVL.

V gene TRBV4-2 combines with J gene TRBJ2-5; 7 positions agree with TRBD2. CDR3 length: 14 amino acids. Germline loops: CDR1 LGHNA, CDR2 YNFKEQ. The V and J ends lost 0 bases and 4 bases, in that order; junction bases with no gene match: 2. CDR3 protein: CASSQEGGRETQYF. The CDR3 nucleotides read TGTGCCAGCAGCCAAGAGGGCGGGAGAGAGACCCAGTACTTC.

This sequence joins TRBV11-2 and TRBJ1-6; TRBD1 is a possible D gene (5 bases). V lost 1 base and J 14 bases, leaving 15 bases between the germline ends. Germline V CDR1 and CDR2: SGHAT, FQNNGV. There are 14 residues in the CDR3. CDR3 bases: TGTGCCAGCAGCTTAGGGGGGGGAAGCAAGTCCCTCCACTTT. It translates to CASSLGGGSKSLHF.

The chain carries TRBV30 and TRBJ1-2; no reliable D call. The length of the CDR3 is 15 residues. The germline V gene has CDR1 GTSNPN and CDR2 SVGIG (reference sequence). V lost 0 bases and J lost 0, with 11 bases in between. CDR3 coding DNA: TGTGCCTGGAGTGTAATCGGAGGGACTAACTATGGCTACACCTTC. Amino acid sequence: CAWSVIGGTNYGYTF.

The V call is TRBV23-1, the J call TRBJ1-4; TRBD1 is a possible D gene (5 bases). TRBV23-1 is noted as an ORF with a role that remains uncertain. The V gene lost 2 bases and the J gene lost 4 bases, with 14 bases spanning the gap. There are 16 residues in the CDR3. DNA of the CDR3: TGCGCCAGCAGTCAAAATCTGGGACTGGGTAATGAAAAACTGTTTTTT. This sequence encodes CASSQNLGLGNEKLFF.

J is TRBJ2-1 and V is TRBV20-1, with TRBD1 identical over 7 bases. CDR1 DFQATT and CDR2 SNEGSKA come from the germline V gene (reference sequence). The V segment lost 3 bases and the J segment 7 bases; nucleotides outside the gene matches: 9. The CDR3 loop spans 14 amino acids. CDR3 protein: CSASDRVNANEQFF. The CDR3 DNA follows: TGCAGTGCTAGCGACAGGGTCAATGCGAATGAGCAGTTCTTC.

The chain has TRBV3-1 and TRBJ2-3; D gene ambiguous. V was pared by 3 bases and J by 14 bases, with 12 bases between. This CDR3 contains 11 residues. The V gene's germline CDR1 is LGHDT and CDR2 YNNKEL (reference sequence). The DNA for the CDR3 is TGTGCCAGCAGCCATGGATGGCTTTGGTATTTT. It specifies CASSHGWLWYF.